Listed here are 4 T cell receptor beta chains from one sample, sequenced in a study of early T cells in non-severe SARS-CoV-2 infection (dated by TCRdb to the early 2020s). Library preparation employed 5' RACE. This sample was sequenced with a NextSeq 500. TCRdb trimmed public reads at Q25 via fastp, called clones via MiXCR and kept in-frame beta chains. Identical CDR3 protein sequences are pooled into one entry, listed with their most common genes and DNA. The sample includes 25,000 to 35,000 distinct CDR3 sequences, with roughly 7% observed a single time. About 36% of the sample goes to the ten largest clones. What was sequenced was whole blood. These receptors originate from an adult who was a healthcare worker with PCR-confirmed SARS-CoV-2 infection or an uninfected control (not recorded which).

This clonotype was seen repeatedly, ten times or more. The chain couples TRBV12-3 or TRBV12-4 to TRBJ2-1, with 7 bases identical to TRBD2. V was clipped by 8 bases and J by 4 bases; unmatched bases: 2. CDR3 length equals 12 residues. CDR3 sequence reads: CASRGEYNEQFF. CDR3 nucleotide sequence: TGTGCCAGCCGGGGGGAGTACAATGAGCAGTTCTTC.

About this clonotype: Being one base from a much bigger clone, this may be a read error. V and J are TRBV29-1 and TRBJ2-1, with D hard to call. The CDR3 sequence is 14 residues long. The V and J ends lost 4 bases and 9 bases respectively, with 19 bases between them. Per the germline V gene, CDR1 is SQVTM and CDR2 is ANQGSEA. CDR3 amino acids: CSVVGLGGSIEQFF. CDR3 nucleotides: TGCAGCGTTGTAGGGCTAGGCGGATCCATTGAGCAGTTCTTC.

The table lists this clonotype with a few counts. The chain is built from TRBV4-1 and TRBJ1-5; maybe TRBD1 (5 bases). CDR3 length: 18 amino acids. Per the germline V gene, CDR1 is MGHRA and CDR2 is YSYEKL. The V gene lost 0 bases and the J gene lost 0 bases, with 15 bases spanning the gap. The CDR3 reads CASSQDDTWGDSNQPQHF. DNA for the CDR3: TGCGCCAGCAGCCAAGACGACACCTGGGGGGATAGCAATCAGCCCCAGCATTTT.

This clonotype came up many times. The chain is built from TRBV14 and TRBJ2-1; D possibly corresponds to TRBD2 (5 bases). V was clipped by 4 bases and J by 4 bases, with 8 bases between them. This CDR3 is 13 amino acids long. Germline CDR1 reads SGHDN; CDR2 reads FVKESK. As DNA, the CDR3 is TGTGCCAGCAGCCGAGGGATGTACAATGAGCAGTTCTTC. Translating it yields CASSRGMYNEQFF.